One T cell receptor (beta chain) is described in this entry. Assay: immunoSEQ multiplex PCR; the TCRdb copy retains only in-frame clones and omits some. The data show under 100,000 clones, over 80% seen once. The entry originates in a study of radiotherapy plus CTLA-4 blockade in lung cancer. The CDR3 is 15 amino acids. Per germline, CDR1 MNHEY and CDR2 SMNVEV (reference sequence). V was trimmed by 2 bases and J by 0 bases, leaving 8 bases between them. The chain joins TRBV27 to TRBJ1-5; no clear D. The sample here was peripheral blood, taken from a patient treated with radiotherapy plus ipilimumab. The TCR comes from a human donor with non-small cell lung cancer that progressed on radiotherapy plus ipilimumab. The CDR3: CASSLGMYSNQPQHF. The CDR3 DNA sequence: TGTGCCAGCAGTTTAGGGATGTATAGCAATCAGCCCCAGCATTTT.